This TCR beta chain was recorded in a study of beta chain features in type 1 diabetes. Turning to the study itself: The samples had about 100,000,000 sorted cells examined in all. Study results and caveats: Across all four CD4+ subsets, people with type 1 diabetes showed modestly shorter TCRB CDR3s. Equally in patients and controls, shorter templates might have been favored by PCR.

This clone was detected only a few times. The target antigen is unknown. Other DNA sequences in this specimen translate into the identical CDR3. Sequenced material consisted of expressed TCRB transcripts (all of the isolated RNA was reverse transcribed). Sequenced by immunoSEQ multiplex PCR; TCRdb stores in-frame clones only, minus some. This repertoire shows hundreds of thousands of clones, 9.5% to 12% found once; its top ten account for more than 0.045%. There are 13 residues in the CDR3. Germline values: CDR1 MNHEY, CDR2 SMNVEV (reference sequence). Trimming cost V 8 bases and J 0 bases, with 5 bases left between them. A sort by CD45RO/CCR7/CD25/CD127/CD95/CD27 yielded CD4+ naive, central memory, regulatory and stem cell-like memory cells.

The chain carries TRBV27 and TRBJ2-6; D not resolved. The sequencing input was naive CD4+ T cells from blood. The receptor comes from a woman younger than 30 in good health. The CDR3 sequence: CASRNSGANVLTF. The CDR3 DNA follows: TGTGCCAGCCGGAACTCTGGGGCCAACGTCCTGACTTTC.